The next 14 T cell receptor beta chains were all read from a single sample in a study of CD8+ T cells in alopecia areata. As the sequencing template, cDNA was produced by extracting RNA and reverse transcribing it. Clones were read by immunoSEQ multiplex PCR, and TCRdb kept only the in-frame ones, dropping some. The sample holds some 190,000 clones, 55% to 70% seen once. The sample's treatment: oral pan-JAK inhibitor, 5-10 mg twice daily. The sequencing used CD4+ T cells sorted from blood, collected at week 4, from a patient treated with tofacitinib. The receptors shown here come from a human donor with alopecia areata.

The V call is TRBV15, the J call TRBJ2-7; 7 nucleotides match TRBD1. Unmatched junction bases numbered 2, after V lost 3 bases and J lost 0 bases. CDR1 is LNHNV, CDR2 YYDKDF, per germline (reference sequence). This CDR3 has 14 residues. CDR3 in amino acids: CATSRSGGSYEQYF. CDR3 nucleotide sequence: TGTGCCACCAGCAGGTCAGGGGGCTCCTACGAGCAGTACTTC.

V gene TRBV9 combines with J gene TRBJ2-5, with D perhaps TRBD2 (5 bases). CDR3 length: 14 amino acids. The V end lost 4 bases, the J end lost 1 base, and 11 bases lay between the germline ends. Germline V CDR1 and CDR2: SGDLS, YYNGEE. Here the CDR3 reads CASSPAAVQETQYF. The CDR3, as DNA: TGTGCCAGCAGCCCAGCGGCCGTCCAAGAGACCCAGTACTTC.

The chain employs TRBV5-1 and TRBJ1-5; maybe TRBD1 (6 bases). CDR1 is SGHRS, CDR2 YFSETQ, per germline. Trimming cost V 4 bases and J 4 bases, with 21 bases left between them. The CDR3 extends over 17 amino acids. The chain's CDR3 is CASSLGTNWPPNQPQHF. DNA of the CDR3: TGCGCCAGCAGCCTAGGGACAAACTGGCCCCCGAATCAGCCCCAGCATTTT.

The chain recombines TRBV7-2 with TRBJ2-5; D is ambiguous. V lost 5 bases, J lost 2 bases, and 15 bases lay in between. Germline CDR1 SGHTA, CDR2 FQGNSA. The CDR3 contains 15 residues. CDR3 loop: CASSPQTSRQETQYF. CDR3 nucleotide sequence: TGTGCCAGCAGCCCGCAAACGTCGAGACAAGAGACCCAGTACTTC.

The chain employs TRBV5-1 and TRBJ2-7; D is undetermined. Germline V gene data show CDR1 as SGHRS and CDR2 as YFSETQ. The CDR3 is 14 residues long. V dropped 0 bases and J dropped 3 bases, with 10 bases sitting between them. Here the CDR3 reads CASSLGGVNYEQYF. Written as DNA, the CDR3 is TGCGCCAGCAGCTTGGGAGGCGTCAACTACGAGCAGTACTTC. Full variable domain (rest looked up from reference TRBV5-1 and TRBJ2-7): KAGVTQTPRYLIKTRGQQVTLSCSPISGHRSVSWYQQTPGQGLQFLFEYFSETQRNKGNFPGRFSGRQFSNSRSEMNVSTLELGDSALYLCASSLGGVNYEQYFGPGTRLTVT.

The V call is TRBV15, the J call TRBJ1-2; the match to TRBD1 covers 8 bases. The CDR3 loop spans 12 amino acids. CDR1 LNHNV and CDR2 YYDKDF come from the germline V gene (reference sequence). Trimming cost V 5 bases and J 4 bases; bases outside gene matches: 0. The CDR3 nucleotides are TGTGCCACCAGCGGACAGGGCTATGGCTACACCTTC. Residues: CATSGQGYGYTF.

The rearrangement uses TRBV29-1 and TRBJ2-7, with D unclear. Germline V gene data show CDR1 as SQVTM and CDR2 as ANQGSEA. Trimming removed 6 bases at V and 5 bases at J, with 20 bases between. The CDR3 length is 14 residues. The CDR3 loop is CSVSRSLLGNEQYF. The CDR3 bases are TGCAGCGTCTCTCGTAGCCTGCTAGGGAACGAGCAGTACTTC.

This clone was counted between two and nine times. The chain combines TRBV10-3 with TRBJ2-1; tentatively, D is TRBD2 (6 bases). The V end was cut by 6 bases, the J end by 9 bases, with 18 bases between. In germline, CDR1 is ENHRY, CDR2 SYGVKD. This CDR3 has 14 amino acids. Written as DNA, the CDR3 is TGTGCCATCAGCTCGAGGCGGGAAGGAAGTGAGCAGTTCTTC. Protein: CAISSRREGSEQFF.

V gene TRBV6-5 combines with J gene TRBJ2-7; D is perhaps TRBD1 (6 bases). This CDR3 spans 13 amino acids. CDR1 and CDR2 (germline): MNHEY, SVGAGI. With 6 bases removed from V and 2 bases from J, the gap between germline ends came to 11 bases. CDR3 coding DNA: TGTGCCAGCAGAAGTACAGGGACCTACGAGCAGTACTTC. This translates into CASRSTGTYEQYF.

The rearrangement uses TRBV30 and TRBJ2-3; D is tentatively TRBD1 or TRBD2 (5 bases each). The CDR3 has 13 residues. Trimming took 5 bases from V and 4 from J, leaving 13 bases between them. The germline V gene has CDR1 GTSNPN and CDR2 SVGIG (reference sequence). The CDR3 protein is CAWGPRGPDTQYF. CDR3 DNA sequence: TGTGCCTGGGGTCCCCGGGGCCCAGATACGCAGTATTTT.

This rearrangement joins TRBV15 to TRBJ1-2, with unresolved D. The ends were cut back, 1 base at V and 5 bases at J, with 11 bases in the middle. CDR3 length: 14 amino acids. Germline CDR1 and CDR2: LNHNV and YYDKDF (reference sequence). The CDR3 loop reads CATSRVRGVYGYTF. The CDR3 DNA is TGTGCCACCAGCAGAGTAAGAGGAGTTTATGGCTACACCTTC. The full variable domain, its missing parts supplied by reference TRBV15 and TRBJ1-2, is DAMVIQNPRYQVTQFGKPVTLSCSQTLNHNVMYWYQQKSSQAPKLLFHYYDKDFNNEADTPDNFQSRRPNTSFCFLDIRSPGLGDTAMYLCATSRVRGVYGYTFGSGTRLTVV.

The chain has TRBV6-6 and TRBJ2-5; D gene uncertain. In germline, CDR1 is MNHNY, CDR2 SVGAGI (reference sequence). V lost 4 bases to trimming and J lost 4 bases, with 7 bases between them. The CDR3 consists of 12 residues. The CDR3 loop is CASSWTVETQYF. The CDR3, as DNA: TGTGCCAGCAGTTGGACGGTAGAGACCCAGTACTTC.

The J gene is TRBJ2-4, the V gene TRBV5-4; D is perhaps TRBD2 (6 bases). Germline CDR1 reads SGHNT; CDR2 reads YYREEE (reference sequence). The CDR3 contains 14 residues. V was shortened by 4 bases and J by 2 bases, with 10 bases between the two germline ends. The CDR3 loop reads CASSHGGSKNIQYF. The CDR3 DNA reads TGTGCCAGCAGCCACGGGGGATCCAAAAACATTCAGTACTTC.

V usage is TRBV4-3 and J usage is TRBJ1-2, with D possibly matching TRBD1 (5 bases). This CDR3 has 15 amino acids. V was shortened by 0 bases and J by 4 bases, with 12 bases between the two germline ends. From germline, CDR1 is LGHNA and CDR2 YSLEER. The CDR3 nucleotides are TGCGCCAGCAGCCAAGATATCCGTGGGACCTATGGCTACACCTTC. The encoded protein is CASSQDIRGTYGYTF.